The T cell receptor beta chain under discussion was sequenced for a study of T cell responses to AZD1222 COVID-19 vaccine. Regarding the study as a whole: After two AZD1222 doses, spike-specific TCR breadth and depth rose versus day 0. White British ancestry dominated among donors, who included more females, and clonal diversity was possibly underestimated.

In germline, CDR1 is MNHNS, CDR2 SASEGT. The ends were cut back, 0 bases at V and 2 bases at J, with 17 bases in the middle. The CDR3 has 18 residues. About this clone itself: Its antigen remains unidentified.

The analysis combined second doses at about 4 or about 12 weeks. Sequencing used immunoSEQ multiplex PCR; TCRdb keeps in-frame clones, though not all of them. Counted here are 150,000 or so clones, just over 90% occurring once; the ten biggest clones make up about 1.5%. The sample in question was peripheral blood, obtained 28 days after the second AZD1222 dose. The V call is TRBV6-1, the J call TRBJ1-5, with D hard to call. The TCR originated in an adult who received the AZD1222 COVID-19 vaccine. The CDR3 is CASSEARQSRARNQPQHF. CDR3 nucleotide sequence: TGTGCCAGCAGTGAAGCGCGTCAGTCTCGAGCGCGCAATCAGCCCCAGCATTTT.